The rows below give T cell receptor beta chains drawn from one sample of a study of T cells after yellow fever vaccination. From the 5' RACE reads, TCRdb called clonotypes with MiXCR, one entry per CDR3 protein. The profile covers 110,000 to 150,000 distinct CDR3 sequences, with 5% to 8% appearing a single time and 0.55% to 0.7% taken by the ten largest. Source: CD4+ T cells sorted from PBMCs, taken 10 days after the yellow fever booster vaccination. The receptors derive from a man aged 25 to 45 who received the YFV17D yellow fever vaccine. Both conserved end residues are part of each CDR3. Each record gives: J gene, V gene, clone size, D gene, CDR3 length, CDR3 DNA, CDR3 protein. A D gene is named only where the DNA matches it firmly. Only part of the rows carry a size: once, few, many, or a class if the clone is expanded.

j_gene: TRBJ2-5; v_gene: TRBV7-2; abundance: many; d_gene: TRBD2; len: 16; CDR3nt: TGTGCCAGCAGCCCCGTGACTAGCGTCCTCCAAGAGACCCAGTACTTC; CDR3aa: CASSPVTSVLQETQYF
j_gene: TRBJ2-2; v_gene: TRBV5-1; abundance: many; d_gene: -; len: 14; CDR3nt: TGCGCCAGCAGCTTGGAGTCTCACACCGGGGAGCTGTTTTTT; CDR3aa: CASSLESHTGELFF
j_gene: TRBJ1-4; v_gene: TRBV19; abundance: many; d_gene: -; len: 13; CDR3nt: TGTGCCAGTGCGACGGGGAATAATGAAAAACTGTTTTTT; CDR3aa: CASATGNNEKLFF
j_gene: TRBJ2-3; v_gene: TRBV3-1; abundance: -; d_gene: -; len: 15; CDR3nt: TGTGCCACCTCCAACCAGGGCCCTTCCACAGATACGCAGTATTTT; CDR3aa: CATSNQGPSTDTQYF
j_gene: TRBJ1-2; v_gene: TRBV20-1; abundance: many; d_gene: -; len: 11; CDR3nt: TGCAGTGCTAGAGATGAGGGCGGCTACACCTTC; CDR3aa: CSARDEGGYTF
j_gene: TRBJ2-7; v_gene: TRBV29-1; abundance: many; d_gene: TRBD1; len: 14; CDR3nt: TGCAGCGTTTCGGACAGGGGGAAATTCTACGAGCAGTACTTC; CDR3aa: CSVSDRGKFYEQYF
j_gene: TRBJ2-1; v_gene: TRBV7-2; abundance: many; d_gene: -; len: 15; CDR3nt: TGTGCCAGCAGCTTAGCGGGAAGTACCTACAATGAGCAGTTCTTC; CDR3aa: CASSLAGSTYNEQFF
j_gene: TRBJ2-1; v_gene: TRBV7-2; abundance: many; d_gene: TRBD2; len: 15; CDR3nt: TGTGCCAGCAGCAAAATAAGAGGGACTAGCGGCTTCCAGTTCTTC; CDR3aa: CASSKIRGTSGFQFF
j_gene: TRBJ2-3; v_gene: TRBV20-1; abundance: many; d_gene: TRBD2; len: 18; CDR3nt: TGCAGTGCAGCAGGTAGCGGGAGCTCCCGGTCGGTCACAGATACGCAGTATTTT; CDR3aa: CSAAGSGSSRSVTDTQYF
j_gene: TRBJ1-1; v_gene: TRBV12-5; abundance: -; d_gene: -; len: 17; CDR3nt: TGTGCCTCCTCCCCGTCCCCCTACAGACCTTGGGACACTGAAGCTTTCTTT; CDR3aa: CASSPSPYRPWDTEAFF
j_gene: TRBJ2-1; v_gene: TRBV6-6; abundance: many; d_gene: -; len: 11; CDR3nt: TGTGCCAGCAGCCGCAAGGATGAGCAGTTCTTC; CDR3aa: CASSRKDEQFF
j_gene: TRBJ2-7; v_gene: TRBV7-2; abundance: -; d_gene: TRBD1; len: 15; CDR3nt: TGTGCCAGCAGCCTTGAGGGGGCGGGCGCCTACGAGCAGTACTTC; CDR3aa: CASSLEGAGAYEQYF
j_gene: TRBJ2-2; v_gene: TRBV6-1; abundance: many; d_gene: -; len: 15; CDR3nt: TGTGCCAGCAGACAACTACAGGGAGTCACCGGGGAGCTGTTTTTT; CDR3aa: CASRQLQGVTGELFF
j_gene: TRBJ1-4; v_gene: TRBV5-6; abundance: many; d_gene: -; len: 14; CDR3nt: TGTGCCAGCAGCTTCTTGGACAGTAATGAAAAACTGTTTTTT; CDR3aa: CASSFLDSNEKLFF
j_gene: TRBJ2-5; v_gene: TRBV20-1; abundance: few; d_gene: -; len: 15; CDR3nt: TGCAGTGCAAATCGACCCTTGGGGGGTCAGGGGACCCAGTACTTC; CDR3aa: CSANRPLGGQGTQYF
j_gene: TRBJ2-1; v_gene: TRBV9; abundance: -; d_gene: TRBD1; len: 15; CDR3nt: TGTGCCAGCAGCGTAAGGGGACAGGGGGTCAATGAGCAGTTCTTC; CDR3aa: CASSVRGQGVNEQFF
j_gene: TRBJ2-5; v_gene: TRBV20-1; abundance: many; d_gene: -; len: 15; CDR3nt: TGCAGTGCTACACAGCGTGCAGGCCCACAAGAGACCCAGTACTTC; CDR3aa: CSATQRAGPQETQYF
j_gene: TRBJ2-3; v_gene: TRBV7-9; abundance: many; d_gene: TRBD2; len: 16; CDR3nt: TGTGCCAGCAGCTTGGGACTAGCGGCTCGAACAGATACGCAGTATTTT; CDR3aa: CASSLGLAARTDTQYF
j_gene: TRBJ2-1; v_gene: TRBV5-1; abundance: many; d_gene: TRBD2; len: 14; CDR3nt: TGCGCCAGCAGCGGGACTAGCGGTCGCAATGAGCAGTTCTTC; CDR3aa: CASSGTSGRNEQFF
j_gene: TRBJ1-1; v_gene: TRBV6-1; abundance: many; d_gene: -; len: 14; CDR3nt: TGTGCCAGCACCCTAAGGGAGGAGAACACTGAAGCTTTCTTT; CDR3aa: CASTLREENTEAFF
j_gene: TRBJ1-1; v_gene: TRBV5-1; abundance: few; d_gene: -; len: 14; CDR3nt: TGCGCCAGCAGCGAGAGGCCTAAGAACACTGAAGCTTTCTTT; CDR3aa: CASSERPKNTEAFF
j_gene: TRBJ2-5; v_gene: TRBV27; abundance: many; d_gene: TRBD1; len: 15; CDR3nt: TGTGCCAGCACTCAACTTGGGACAGCGCTTGAGACCCAGTACTTC; CDR3aa: CASTQLGTALETQYF
j_gene: TRBJ2-1; v_gene: TRBV3-1; abundance: many; d_gene: -; len: 15; CDR3nt: TGTGCCAGCAGCCAAGAGGGTAAGATCTACAATGAGCAGTTCTTC; CDR3aa: CASSQEGKIYNEQFF
j_gene: TRBJ2-1; v_gene: TRBV7-9; abundance: few; d_gene: TRBD2; len: 15; CDR3nt: TGTGCCAGCAGCCCAGGACTAGCGGAGTTCAATGAGCAGTTCTTC; CDR3aa: CASSPGLAEFNEQFF
j_gene: TRBJ2-2; v_gene: TRBV20-1; abundance: many; d_gene: TRBD2; len: 18; CDR3nt: TGCAGTGCTAGAGACCCTGGGGGCGGGAGGGCGAACACCGGGGAGCTGTTTTTT; CDR3aa: CSARDPGGGRANTGELFF
j_gene: TRBJ2-7; v_gene: TRBV27; abundance: many; d_gene: -; len: 14; CDR3nt: TGTGCCAGCCGTTCTAGCGTAAACTCCTACGAGCAGTACTTC; CDR3aa: CASRSSVNSYEQYF
j_gene: TRBJ2-3; v_gene: TRBV5-1; abundance: many; d_gene: -; len: 13; CDR3nt: TGCGCCAGCAGCTTGGTGCTCACAGATACGCAGTATTTT; CDR3aa: CASSLVLTDTQYF
j_gene: TRBJ2-5; v_gene: TRBV5-1; abundance: many; d_gene: -; len: 13; CDR3nt: TGCGCCAGCACCTTTCGAGGTCCCGGGACCCAGTACTTC; CDR3aa: CASTFRGPGTQYF
j_gene: TRBJ2-5; v_gene: TRBV5-1; abundance: -; d_gene: -; len: 14; CDR3nt: TGCGCCAGCAGCTTGGCTCTAGTGGAAGAGACCCAGTACTTC; CDR3aa: CASSLALVEETQYF
j_gene: TRBJ1-3; v_gene: TRBV29-1; abundance: few; d_gene: -; len: 12; CDR3nt: TGCAGCGTTGAGGGCGATGGAAACACCATATATTTT; CDR3aa: CSVEGDGNTIYF
j_gene: TRBJ2-3; v_gene: TRBV15; abundance: many; d_gene: -; len: 13; CDR3nt: TGTGCCACCAGCACCTCCCCCCGGGATACGCAGTATTTT; CDR3aa: CATSTSPRDTQYF
j_gene: TRBJ1-2; v_gene: TRBV10-1; abundance: -; d_gene: -; len: 13; CDR3nt: TGCGCCGAATCAAATGCAGGTGAAGGTGGCTACACCTTC; CDR3aa: CAESNAGEGGYTF
j_gene: TRBJ2-5; v_gene: TRBV15; abundance: many; d_gene: TRBD1; len: 15; CDR3nt: TGTGCCACCAGCCCTCGCCACAGGGGTGGGGAGACCCAGTACTTC; CDR3aa: CATSPRHRGGETQYF
j_gene: TRBJ1-4; v_gene: TRBV15; abundance: many; d_gene: -; len: 15; CDR3nt: TGTGCCACCAGCACCATGGACCTGGTTAATGAAAAACTGTTTTTT; CDR3aa: CATSTMDLVNEKLFF
j_gene: TRBJ2-7; v_gene: TRBV11-2; abundance: -; d_gene: -; len: 11; CDR3nt: TGTGCCAGCAGCCTATTTAACGAGCAGTACTTC; CDR3aa: CASSLFNEQYF
j_gene: TRBJ1-5; v_gene: TRBV20-1; abundance: many; d_gene: TRBD1; len: 13; CDR3nt: TGCAGTGCTAGTCCGGGACAGAATCAGCCCCAGCATTTT; CDR3aa: CSASPGQNQPQHF
j_gene: TRBJ1-3; v_gene: TRBV3-1; abundance: many; d_gene: -; len: 12; CDR3nt: TGTGCCAGCAGCCCGGTTGGAAACACCATATATTTT; CDR3aa: CASSPVGNTIYF
j_gene: TRBJ2-5; v_gene: TRBV20-1; abundance: many; d_gene: TRBD2; len: 14; CDR3nt: TGCAGTGCCTCGCCAGGGACTAGGTGGGAGACCCAGTACTTC; CDR3aa: CSASPGTRWETQYF
j_gene: TRBJ2-7; v_gene: TRBV6-1; abundance: many; d_gene: -; len: 13; CDR3nt: TGTGCCAGCCAGGGACCAAGCTCCTACGAGCAGTACTTC; CDR3aa: CASQGPSSYEQYF
j_gene: TRBJ2-3; v_gene: TRBV7-2; abundance: few; d_gene: -; len: 12; CDR3nt: TGTGCCAGCAGCCCGGAAACCGGTACGCAGTATTTT; CDR3aa: CASSPETGTQYF
j_gene: TRBJ2-1; v_gene: TRBV6-2/TRBV6-3; abundance: many; d_gene: TRBD2; len: 15; CDR3nt: TGTGCCAGCAGTTCGACTAGCGGTATGTACAATGAGCAGTTCTTC; CDR3aa: CASSSTSGMYNEQFF
j_gene: TRBJ2-3; v_gene: TRBV7-2; abundance: many; d_gene: TRBD2; len: 16; CDR3nt: TGTGCCAGCAGCTTAGTGCGGGAGAGGGGCACAGATACGCAGTATTTT; CDR3aa: CASSLVRERGTDTQYF
j_gene: TRBJ2-7; v_gene: TRBV20-1; abundance: many; d_gene: TRBD1; len: 14; CDR3nt: TGCAGTGCTAGAGAGGGGACAGGGTTCTACGAGCAGTACTTC; CDR3aa: CSAREGTGFYEQYF
j_gene: TRBJ2-6; v_gene: TRBV20-1; abundance: many; d_gene: -; len: 12; CDR3nt: TGCAGTGTGGGGTCTGGGGCCAACGTCCTGACTTTC; CDR3aa: CSVGSGANVLTF
j_gene: TRBJ2-7; v_gene: TRBV4-3; abundance: many; d_gene: TRBD2; len: 17; CDR3nt: TGCGCCAGCAGCCAGGTGCTAGGAAGTAGCGGGAGGTACGAGCAGTACTTC; CDR3aa: CASSQVLGSSGRYEQYF